This T cell receptor beta chain is from a study of T cells after yellow fever vaccination. Study-level information: Investigators sorted EM, EMRA, CM and Tscm memory subsets, relying on CD3, CD45RA, CCR7 and CD95.

Study-level points and caveats: The CD4 compartment and the CD8 compartment contained a small share of clonotypes in common. Post-booster samples contained most primary-vaccination clones (roughly 96% CD4, almost 90% CD8).

5'RACE template switching generated TCR cDNA, adding a universal primer site and UMIs. TCRdb re-derived calls from the 5' RACE reads in MiXCR, one entry per CDR3 protein. The sample has tens of thousands of distinct CDR3 sequences, roughly 3.2% seen once. This clonotype was observed at least ten times. This clonotype was obtained from a man in his late teens or twenties who received the YFV17D yellow fever vaccine. Here the sequenced sample was PBMCs, either bulk or a sorted T-cell subset (CD4+, CD8+, memory, or dextramer-sorted; not recorded which), taken around 45 days after the first yellow fever vaccination.

CDR3 loop: CASSQVGGYTEAFF. For the CDR3, the DNA is TGTGCCAGCAGCCAGGTGGGGGGGTACACTGAAGCTTTCTTT. The chain joins TRBV7-2 to TRBJ1-1; possible D gene TRBD1, 5 bases. Germline V gene sequence: CDR1 SGHTA, CDR2 FQGNSA. CDR3 length equals 14 residues. Deletions cut 5 bases from V and 3 bases from J, with 13 bases between. Drawing the rest from reference TRBV7-2 and TRBJ1-1, the complete variable domain is GAGVSQSPSNKVTEKGKDVELRCDPISGHTALYWYRQSLGQGLEFLIYFQGNSAPDKSGLPSDRFSAERTGGSVSTLTIQRTQQEDSAVYLCASSQVGGYTEAFFGQGTRLTVV.